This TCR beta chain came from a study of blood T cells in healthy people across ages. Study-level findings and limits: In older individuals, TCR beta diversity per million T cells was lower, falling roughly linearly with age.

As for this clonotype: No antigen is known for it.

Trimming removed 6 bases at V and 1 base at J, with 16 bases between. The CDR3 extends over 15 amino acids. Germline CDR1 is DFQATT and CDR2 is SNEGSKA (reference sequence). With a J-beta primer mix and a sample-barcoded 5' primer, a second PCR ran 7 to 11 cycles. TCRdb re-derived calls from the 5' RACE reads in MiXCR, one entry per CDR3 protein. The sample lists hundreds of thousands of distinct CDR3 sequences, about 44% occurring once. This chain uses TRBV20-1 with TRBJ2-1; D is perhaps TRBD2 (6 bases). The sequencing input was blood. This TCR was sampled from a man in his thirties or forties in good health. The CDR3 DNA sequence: TGCAGTGCCAAACGGTCGGGGGATTCCTACAATGAGCAGTTCTTC. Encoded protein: CSAKRSGDSYNEQFF.